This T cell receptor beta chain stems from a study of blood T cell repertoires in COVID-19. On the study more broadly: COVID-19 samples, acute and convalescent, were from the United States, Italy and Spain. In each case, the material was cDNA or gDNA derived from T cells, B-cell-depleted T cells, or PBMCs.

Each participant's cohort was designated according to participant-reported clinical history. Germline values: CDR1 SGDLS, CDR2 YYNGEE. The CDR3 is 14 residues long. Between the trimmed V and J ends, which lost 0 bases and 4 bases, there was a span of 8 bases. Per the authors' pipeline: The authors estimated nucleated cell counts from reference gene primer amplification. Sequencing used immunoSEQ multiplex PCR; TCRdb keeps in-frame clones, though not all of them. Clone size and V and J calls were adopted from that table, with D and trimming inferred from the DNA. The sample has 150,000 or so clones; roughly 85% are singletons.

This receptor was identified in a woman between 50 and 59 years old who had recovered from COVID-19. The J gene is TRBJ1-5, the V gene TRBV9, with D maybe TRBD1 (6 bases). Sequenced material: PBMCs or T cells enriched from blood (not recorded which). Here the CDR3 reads CASSVAGDNQPQHF. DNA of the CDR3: TGTGCCAGCAGCGTAGCAGGGGATAATCAGCCCCAGCATTTT.